This T cell receptor (beta chain) originates from a study of T cells in Graves' hyperthyroidism and ophthalmopathy. Broader study findings: In the blood, most expanded thyroid clonotypes above 0.001 appeared as well.

The germline V and J ends were trimmed by 4 bases and 5 bases, with 17 bases remaining between them. Germline CDR1 WNHNN, CDR2 SYGVQD (reference sequence). CDR3 size: 16 residues. There were TCR beta CDR3 regions amplified from RNA transcripts. With the HTBI primer set, the TCR CDR3 went through a first round of RT-PCR. TCRdb re-called the multiplex PCR reads through MiXCR, storing one row per CDR3 protein. The sample holds hundreds of thousands of distinct CDR3 sequences, roughly 15% seen once. Remarks on this clonotype: Its antigen is currently unknown.

The study left out patients who had uncontrolled infection, other autoimmune disease, pregnancy or lactation. This chain links TRBV10-1 with TRBJ2-2, with D maybe TRBD1 (6 bases). The TCR comes from a woman aged 35 to 49 with Graves' ophthalmopathy. Sequencing used blood. CDR3 DNA sequence: TGCGCCAGCAGTGCCTCCCGGACAGTAAAAACCGGGGAGCTGTTTTTT. This translates into CASSASRTVKTGELFF.